A single sample is the source of the 20 T cell receptor beta chains below, sequenced in a study of cytomegalovirus exposure and HLA in healthy donors. The PCR had 60 Vbeta and 13 Jbeta primers. Sequenced by immunoSEQ multiplex PCR; TCRdb stores in-frame clones only, minus some. The data show more than 150,000 clones, 70% to 90% seen once. Sequencing was carried out using PBMCs. The receptor set was obtained from a woman in her late teens or twenties in good health and CMV-seropositive.

The rearrangement links TRBV5-6 to TRBJ1-2; D unclear. Between the trimmed V and J ends, which lost 4 bases and 5 bases, there was a span of 9 bases. The CDR3 runs 12 residues. Germline V CDR1 and CDR2: SGHDT, YYEEEE. The chain's CDR3 is CASSVDGYGYTF. The CDR3 bases are TGTGCCAGCAGCGTGGACGGGTATGGCTACACCTTC.

This chain links TRBV11-3 with TRBJ2-1; possible D gene TRBD2, 6 bases. V lost 6 bases and J lost 4, with 16 bases in between. The CDR3 is 15 amino acids. The germline gives CDR1 SGHNT, CDR2 YENEEA. This CDR3 reads CASSPSSGVYNEQFF. CDR3 in DNA: TGTGCCAGCAGTCCCTCTTCGGGGGTATACAATGAGCAGTTCTTC.

Worth noting for this clone: The junction and the germline gene differ at one end; a read error may be behind it. This chain links TRBV2 with TRBJ1-2; the match to TRBD1 covers 7 bases. CDR3 length: 13 amino acids. The germline gives CDR1 SNHLY, CDR2 FYNNEI. The CDR3 region is CASSEDRVYGYTF. For the CDR3, the DNA is TGTGCCAGCAGCGAAGACAGGGTCTATGGCTACACCTTC.

The V call is TRBV5-6, the J call TRBJ2-7, with D perhaps TRBD2 (6 bases). The CDR3 extends over 12 amino acids. The germline V gene has CDR1 SGHDT and CDR2 YYEEEE. Trimming cost V 4 bases and J 4 bases, with 9 bases left between them. CDR3 in amino acids: CASSHGTYEQYV. CDR3 DNA: TGTGCCAGCAGCCACGGGACTTACGAGCAGTACGTC.

In the case of this clone: The same CDR3 arises from other DNA sequences in this sample as well. The genes are TRBV2 and TRBJ1-1; D ambiguous. This CDR3 comprises 13 residues. Germline CDR1 SNHLY, CDR2 FYNNEI. V lost 4 bases and J 0 bases, leaving 6 bases between the germline ends. CDR3 sequence reads: CASSGQVNTEAFF. CDR3 DNA: TGTGCCAGCAGTGGACAAGTGAACACTGAAGCTTTCTTT.

This clone came up once. This rearrangement joins TRBV10-3 to TRBJ2-7; D perhaps matches TRBD1 (5 bases). The CDR3 has 12 residues. CDR1 ENHRY and CDR2 SYGVKD come from the germline V gene. V was trimmed by 3 bases and J by 3 bases, leaving 6 bases between them. CDR3 loop: CAISDQGYEQYV. The CDR3 bases are TGTGCCATCAGTGACCAGGGCTACGAGCAGTACGTC.

This clone was observed a few times. V is TRBV7-9 and J is TRBJ2-2, with a weak D call TRBD2 (6 bases). Germline V gives CDR1 SEHNR, CDR2 FQNEAQ (reference sequence). This CDR3 spans 18 amino acids. Trimming cost V 2 bases and J 0 bases, with 16 bases left between them. CDR3 sequence: CASSLKGWAGTNTGELFF. Here the CDR3 DNA reads TGTGCCAGCAGCTTAAAGGGGTGGGCGGGAACGAACACCGGGGAGCTGTTTTTT.

J is TRBJ2-5 and V is TRBV2; D gene ambiguous. CDR1 and CDR2 (germline): SNHLY, FYNNEI. The CDR3 runs 11 residues. V lost 10 bases, J lost 2 bases, and 8 bases lay in between. Written as DNA, the CDR3 is TGTGCCACTCCTCGGCAAGAGACCCAGTACTTC. Translated: CATPRQETQYF. The full variable domain, with the rest looked up from reference TRBV2 and TRBJ2-5, is EPEVTQTPSHQVTQMGQEVILRCVPISNHLYFYWYRQILGQKVEFLVSFYNNEISEKSEIFDDQFSVERPDGSNFTLKIRSTKLEDSAMYFCATPRQETQYFGPGTRLLVL.

This clone has only a few counts. V and J are TRBV11-2 and TRBJ1-2; 8 bases agree with TRBD1. Looked up from germline, CDR1 is SGHAT and CDR2 is FQNNGV. The CDR3 runs to 15 residues. V shed 4 bases, J shed 3 bases, and the junction held 7 bases outside the gene matches. The CDR3 reads CASSWSGGSYYGYTF. The CDR3 DNA follows: TGTGCCAGCAGCTGGTCAGGGGGCAGTTACTATGGCTACACCTTC.

The chain combines TRBV5-4 with TRBJ2-6; 7 bases match TRBD1. CDR1 SGHNT and CDR2 YYREEE come from the germline V gene (reference sequence). V gave up 7 bases and J gave up 2 bases; unmatched junction bases: 6. The CDR3 covers 15 residues. The CDR3 region is CASGTERTGANVLTF. CDR3 DNA sequence: TGTGCCAGCGGGACAGAGAGGACTGGGGCCAACGTCCTGACTTTC. The whole variable domain, remainder taken from reference TRBV5-4 and TRBJ2-6, is ETGVTQSPTHLIKTRGQQVTLRCSSQSGHNTVSWYQQALGQGPQFIFQYYREEENGRGNFPPRFSGLQFPNYSSELNVNALELDDSALYLCASGTERTGANVLTFGAGSRLTVL.

The chain has TRBV7-3 and TRBJ1-6, with 10 bases that match TRBD1. CDR3 length: 14 residues. V gave up 5 bases and J gave up 10 bases; unmatched junction bases: 5. Germline V CDR1 and CDR2: SGHTA, FQGTGA. This CDR3 reads CASSSGQGVSPLHF. For the CDR3, the DNA is TGTGCCAGCAGCAGCGGACAGGGGGTCTCACCCCTCCACTTT.

In nucleotides, the CDR3 is TGTGCCAGCAGCGGCGAGAGGGACAGGCGAGGTGAGACCCAGTACTTC. Residues: CASSGERDRRGETQYF. The V and J genes are TRBV9 and TRBJ2-5; 8 nucleotides line up with TRBD1. The V gene's germline CDR1 is SGDLS and CDR2 YYNGEE. The V and J ends lost 3 bases and 5 bases, in that order; junction bases with no gene match: 12. The CDR3 is made up of 16 amino acids.

J is TRBJ2-5 and V is TRBV27; 9 bases are shared with TRBD2. Judging by the DNA end, TRBJ2-7 fits better; the J call may be wrong. This CDR3 region has 15 residues. Germline V gene lookup returns CDR1 MNHEY and CDR2 SMNVEV (reference sequence). This CDR3 is CASSLSRGGDYEQYF. CDR3 DNA sequence: TGTGCCAGCAGTTTATCGCGCGGGGGGGACTACGAGCAGTACTTC.

This clone was detected only a few times. The V and J genes are TRBV6-4 and TRBJ1-2; tentative D call: TRBD1 (5 bases). This CDR3 is built from 16 residues. Per the germline V gene, CDR1 is MRHNA and CDR2 is SNTAGT. V was clipped by 4 bases and J by 5 bases, with 20 bases between them. This CDR3 is CASSAPAFRANYGYTF. The CDR3 DNA follows: TGTGCCAGCAGTGCACCAGCGTTCAGGGCGAATTATGGCTACACCTTC.

The chain has TRBV2 and TRBJ2-7, with 8 bases that match TRBD1. After removal of 6 bases from V and 0 bases from J, the junction contained 10 bases not matched to a gene. Germline CDR1 is SNHLY and CDR2 is FYNNEI. This CDR3 contains 16 residues. CDR3 sequence: CASRDSRGRISYEQYF. CDR3 nucleotide sequence: TGTGCCAGCAGGGACAGCAGGGGGCGGATCTCCTACGAGCAGTACTTC.

The chain recombines TRBV30 with TRBJ2-4; D perhaps matches TRBD1 (5 bases). CDR3 length: 16 residues. Germline CDR1 is GTSNPN and CDR2 is SVGIG (reference sequence). V was pared by 2 bases and J by 0 bases, with 14 bases between. This CDR3 is CAWSQQVYLAKNIQYF. The CDR3 DNA reads TGTGCCTGGAGTCAACAGGTTTACCTAGCCAAAAACATTCAGTACTTC.

V is TRBV5-8 and J is TRBJ2-7; no definite D call. The CDR3 has 14 amino acids. Trimming removed 2 bases at V and 4 bases at J, with 13 bases between. In germline, CDR1 is SGHTS, CDR2 YDEGEE. The CDR3 DNA reads as TGTGCCAGCAGCTTACAGTATCCCCCGTACGAGCAGTACGTC. It translates to CASSLQYPPYEQYV.

The gene calls are TRBV4-3 and TRBJ1-2; perhaps TRBD1 as D (5 bases). Per germline, CDR1 LGHNA and CDR2 YSLEER. The CDR3 is 15 amino acids. Deletions cut 8 bases from V and 3 bases from J, with 19 bases between. Written as DNA, the CDR3 is TGCGCCAGCGCTGGTCAAGGGGAAGGACACTATGGCTACACCTTC. Protein sequence: CASAGQGEGHYGYTF.

The rearrangement joins TRBV19 to TRBJ1-5; tentative D call: TRBD1 (5 bases). CDR3 size: 14 residues. The germline V gene has CDR1 LNHDA and CDR2 SQIVND (reference sequence). Trimming removed 5 bases at V and 6 bases at J, with 14 bases between. CDR3 coding DNA: TGTGCCAGTAGTCACACAGGTAGAATTCAGCCCCAGCATTTT. Protein sequence: CASSHTGRIQPQHF.

The V call is TRBV28, the J call TRBJ1-1; D is undetermined. The CDR3 is 15 residues long. V lost 6 bases to trimming and J lost 0 bases, with 14 bases between them. The germline CDR1 and CDR2 sequences are MDHEN and SYDVKM. For the CDR3, the DNA is TGTGCCAGCAGCCCATACCAGGATGTGAACACTGAAGCTTTCTTT. Protein sequence: CASSPYQDVNTEAFF.